Shown below are 12 T cell receptor beta chains from a single sample sequenced in a study of long-term antiretroviral therapy in people with HIV. At the survey level, the v3.0 immunoSEQ assay was run. The data were produced by immunoSEQ multiplex PCR, yet TCRdb's version contains in-frame clones alone and is incomplete. The sample carries under 50,000 clones, around nine tenths recorded once. The input for sequencing was unsorted PBMCs, taken 0.1 years before starting antiretroviral therapy. The source of these receptors is a woman between 45 and 60 years old with HIV.

The chain carries TRBV5-6 and TRBJ2-3, with TRBD2 matching 13 bases. Per the germline V gene, CDR1 is SGHDT and CDR2 is YYEEEE. The CDR3 is 16 amino acids. The ends lost 1 base at V and 4 bases at J; junction bases unmatched: 3. CDR3 loop: CASSLSGLAGADTQYF. The CDR3 DNA is TGTGCCAGCAGCTTGAGCGGACTAGCGGGGGCAGATACGCAGTATTTT.

The chain employs TRBV2 and TRBJ2-2, with 8 bases lining up with TRBD2. From germline, CDR1 is SNHLY and CDR2 FYNNEI. J gave up 7 bases and V 7 bases, and 8 bases lay outside the gene matches. CDR3 length: 14 residues. In DNA, the CDR3 is TGTGCCAGCAATCCGGGGGGGCCCGTCGGGGAGCTGTTTTTT. Its protein is CASNPGGPVGELFF.

V is TRBV5-4 and J is TRBJ2-5; D is uncertain. V dropped 0 bases and J dropped 3 bases, with 12 bases sitting between them. The CDR3 extends over 15 amino acids. Per the germline V gene, CDR1 is SGHNT and CDR2 is YYREEE (reference sequence). CDR3 sequence: CASSLGSTTKETQYF. CDR3 sequence (DNA): TGTGCCAGCAGCTTGGGGTCCACGACAAAAGAGACCCAGTACTTC.

CDR3 amino acids: CASSLEETQYF. For the CDR3, the DNA is TGTGCCAGCTCACTTGAAGAGACCCAGTACTTC. The chain is built from TRBV18 and TRBJ2-5, with unresolved D. Germline CDR1 reads KGHSH; CDR2 reads LQKENI. The V gene lost 4 bases and the J gene lost 3 bases, with 3 bases spanning the gap. This CDR3 is 11 amino acids long.

The gene calls are TRBV7-2 and TRBJ1-1; D is uncertain. The V gene's germline CDR1 is SGHTA and CDR2 FQGNSA. The CDR3 extends over 14 amino acids. Trimming removed 6 bases at V and 1 base at J, with 12 bases between. CDR3 nucleotides: TGTGCCAGCAGTTTGACCCAGGCGAACACTGAAGCTTTCTTT. This gives the protein CASSLTQANTEAFF. The full variable domain, rest sourced from reference TRBV7-2 and TRBJ1-1, is GAGVSQSPSNKVTEKGKDVELRCDPISGHTALYWYRQSLGQGLEFLIYFQGNSAPDKSGLPSDRFSAERTGGSVSTLTIQRTQQEDSAVYLCASSLTQANTEAFFGQGTRLTVV.

The V call is TRBV6-5, the J call TRBJ2-7; 9 nucleotides line up with TRBD1. V was pared by 6 bases and J by 7 bases, with 7 bases of the junction left unmatched. This CDR3 spans 13 amino acids. The germline CDR1 and CDR2 sequences are MNHEY and SVGAGI. The CDR3 DNA follows: TGTGCCAGCAGCCCGGGACAGGGCCGGGAGCAGTACTTC. Translated: CASSPGQGREQYF.

V gene TRBV7-9 combines with J gene TRBJ1-3, with 8 bases that match TRBD1. CDR1 and CDR2 (germline): SEHNR, FQNEAQ (reference sequence). J was trimmed by 0 bases and V by 3 bases; bases with no gene match: 4. The CDR3 extends over 16 amino acids. The CDR3 nucleotides are TGTGCCAGCAGCTTCTACAGGGGGTACTCTGGAAACACCATATATTTT. It translates to CASSFYRGYSGNTIYF.

This chain uses TRBV7-6 with TRBJ2-7, with D unclear. V dropped 3 bases and J dropped 6 bases, with 6 bases sitting between them. Germline-derived CDR1 and CDR2 are SGHVS and FNYEAQ. The CDR3 contains 11 residues. The DNA for the CDR3 is TGTGCCAGCAGCTTGGGTCTCGAGCAGTACTTC. Protein product: CASSLGLEQYF.

The chain has TRBV27 and TRBJ1-1; D remains ambiguous. Germline loops: CDR1 MNHEY, CDR2 SMNVEV (reference sequence). CDR3 length: 14 amino acids. Trimming shortened V by 5 bases and J by 0 bases, and 10 bases separated the two germline ends. CDR3 region: CASSPRAVNTEAFF. CDR3 coding DNA: TGTGCCAGCAGTCCACGGGCAGTGAACACTGAAGCTTTCTTT.

The CDR3 DNA follows: TGTGCCAGCTCAGCTGGGGCCAACGTCCTGACTTTC. This codes for CASSAGANVLTF. The genes are TRBV2 and TRBJ2-6; D is unclear. With 8 bases removed from V and 2 bases from J, the gap between germline ends came to 4 bases. Germline-derived CDR1 and CDR2 are SNHLY and FYNNEI. The CDR3 contains 12 residues. The full variable domain, rest sourced from reference TRBV2 and TRBJ2-6, is EPEVTQTPSHQVTQMGQEVILRCVPISNHLYFYWYRQILGQKVEFLVSFYNNEISEKSEIFDDQFSVERPDGSNFTLKIRSTKLEDSAMYFCASSAGANVLTFGAGSRLTVL.

The rearrangement uses TRBV30 and TRBJ2-2; TRBD1 matches 7 bases. V was pared by 3 bases and J by 4 bases, with 8 bases of the junction left unmatched. CDR1 is GTSNPN, CDR2 SVGIG, per germline (reference sequence). The CDR3 spans 15 residues. CDR3 region: CAWSRQGSRTGELFF. CDR3 nucleotide sequence: TGTGCCTGGAGCCGACAGGGCTCTCGCACCGGGGAGCTGTTTTTT.

The J gene is TRBJ1-1, the V gene TRBV19, with D tentatively TRBD1 (5 bases). The CDR3 spans 13 residues. V was pared by 3 bases and J by 6 bases, with 11 bases between. Germline CDR1 is LNHDA and CDR2 is SQIVND (reference sequence). The CDR3 region is CASSIRGRAEAFF. CDR3 coding DNA: TGTGCCAGTAGTATTCGGGGGAGGGCTGAAGCTTTCTTT.